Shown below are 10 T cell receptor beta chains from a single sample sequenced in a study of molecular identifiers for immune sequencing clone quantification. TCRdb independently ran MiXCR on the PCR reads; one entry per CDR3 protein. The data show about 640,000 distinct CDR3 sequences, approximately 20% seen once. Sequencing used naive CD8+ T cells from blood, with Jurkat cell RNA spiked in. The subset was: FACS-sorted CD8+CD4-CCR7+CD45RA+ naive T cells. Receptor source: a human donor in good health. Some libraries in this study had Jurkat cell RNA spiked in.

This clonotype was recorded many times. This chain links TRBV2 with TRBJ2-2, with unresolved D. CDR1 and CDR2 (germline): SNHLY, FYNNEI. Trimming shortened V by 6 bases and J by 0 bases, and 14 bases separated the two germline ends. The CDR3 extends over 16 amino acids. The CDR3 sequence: CASSVLSGPNTGELFF. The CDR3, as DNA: TGTGCCAGCAGCGTGCTCTCCGGTCCGAACACCGGGGAGCTGTTTTTT.

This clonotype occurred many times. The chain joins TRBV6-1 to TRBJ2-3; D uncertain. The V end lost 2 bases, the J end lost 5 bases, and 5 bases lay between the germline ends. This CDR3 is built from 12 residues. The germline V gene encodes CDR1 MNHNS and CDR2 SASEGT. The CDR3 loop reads CASSEMGDTQYF. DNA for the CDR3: TGTGCCAGCAGTGAAATGGGAGATACGCAGTATTTT.

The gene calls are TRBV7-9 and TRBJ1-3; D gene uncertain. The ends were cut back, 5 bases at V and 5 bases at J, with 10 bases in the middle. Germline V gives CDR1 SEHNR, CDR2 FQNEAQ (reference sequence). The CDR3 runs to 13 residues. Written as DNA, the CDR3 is TGTGCCAGCAGCCCTACTGACAGAAACACCATATATTTT. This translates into CASSPTDRNTIYF.

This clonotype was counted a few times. CDR3 sequence reads: CASSSQTTNYGYTF. The CDR3, as DNA: TGTGCCAGCAGTTCACAGACAACGAACTATGGCTACACCTTC. The rearrangement joins TRBV12-3 or TRBV12-4 to TRBJ1-2; D unclear. This CDR3 is 14 amino acids long. V was trimmed by 4 bases and J by 2 bases, leaving 11 bases between them.

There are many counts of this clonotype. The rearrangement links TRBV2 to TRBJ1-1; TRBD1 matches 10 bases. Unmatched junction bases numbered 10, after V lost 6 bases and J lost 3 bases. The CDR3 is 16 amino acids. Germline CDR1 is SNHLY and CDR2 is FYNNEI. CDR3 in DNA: TGTGCCAGCAGAGGCGACAGGGGGCGATTGGACACTGAAGCTTTCTTT. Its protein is CASRGDRGRLDTEAFF.

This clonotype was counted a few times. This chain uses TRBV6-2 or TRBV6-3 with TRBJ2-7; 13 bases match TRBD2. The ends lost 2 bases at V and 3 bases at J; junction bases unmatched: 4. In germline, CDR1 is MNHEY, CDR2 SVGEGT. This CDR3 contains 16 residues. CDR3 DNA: TGTGCCAGCAGTTACGGACTAGCGGGAGAGGTCTACGAGCAGTACTTC. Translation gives CASSYGLAGEVYEQYF.

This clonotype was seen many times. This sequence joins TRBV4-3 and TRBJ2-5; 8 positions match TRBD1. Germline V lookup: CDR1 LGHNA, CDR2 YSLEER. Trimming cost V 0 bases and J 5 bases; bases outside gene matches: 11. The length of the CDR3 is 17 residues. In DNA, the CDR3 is TGCGCCAGCAGCCAAGATGTGTCCGGACAGGGTAGGGAGACCCAGTACTTC. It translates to CASSQDVSGQGRETQYF.

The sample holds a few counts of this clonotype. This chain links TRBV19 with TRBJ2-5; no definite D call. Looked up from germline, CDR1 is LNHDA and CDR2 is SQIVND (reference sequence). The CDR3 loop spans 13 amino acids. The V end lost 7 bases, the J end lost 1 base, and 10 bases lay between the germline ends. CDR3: CASIGYPQETQYF. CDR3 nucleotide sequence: TGTGCCAGTATAGGGTACCCCCAAGAGACCCAGTACTTC.

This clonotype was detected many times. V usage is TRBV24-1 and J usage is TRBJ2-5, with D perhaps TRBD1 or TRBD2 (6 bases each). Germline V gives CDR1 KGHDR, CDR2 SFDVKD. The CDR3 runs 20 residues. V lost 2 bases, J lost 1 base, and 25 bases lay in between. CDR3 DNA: TGTGCCACCAGTGATTCCGACAGGACGGGCACGGGGGTCTCCCAAGAGACCCAGTACTTC. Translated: CATSDSDRTGTGVSQETQYF.

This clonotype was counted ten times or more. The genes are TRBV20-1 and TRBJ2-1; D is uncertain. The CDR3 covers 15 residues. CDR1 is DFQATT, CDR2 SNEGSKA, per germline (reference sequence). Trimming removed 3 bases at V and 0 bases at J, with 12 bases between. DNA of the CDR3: TGCAGTGCTAGTGTTGTCGGGTTCTCCTACAATGAGCAGTTCTTC. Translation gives CSASVVGFSYNEQFF.